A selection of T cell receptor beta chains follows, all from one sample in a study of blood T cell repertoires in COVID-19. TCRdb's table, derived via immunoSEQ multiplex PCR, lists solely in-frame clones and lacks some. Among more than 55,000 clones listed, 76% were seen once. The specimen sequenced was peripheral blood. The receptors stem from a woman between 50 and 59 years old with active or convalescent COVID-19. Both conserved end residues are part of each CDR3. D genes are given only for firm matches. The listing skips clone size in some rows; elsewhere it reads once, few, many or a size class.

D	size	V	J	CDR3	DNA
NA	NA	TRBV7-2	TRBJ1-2	CASSLAGGFYGYTF	TGTGCCAGCAGCTTAGCCGGCGGGTTCTATGGCTACACCTTC
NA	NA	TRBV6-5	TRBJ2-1	CASTRDWNYNEQFF	TGTGCCAGCACTCGTGACTGGAACTACAATGAGCAGTTCTTC
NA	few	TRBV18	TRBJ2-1	CASKQEQGNNEQFF	TGTGCCAGCAAACAGGAGCAGGGAAACAATGAGCAGTTCTTC
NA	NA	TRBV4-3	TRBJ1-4	CASSQEARVGEEKLFF	TGCGCCAGCAGCCAAGAGGCCAGGGTAGGAGAAGAAAAACTGTTTTTT
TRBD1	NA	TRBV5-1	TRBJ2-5	CASSLRDSRETQYF	TGCGCCAGCAGCTTGAGGGACAGCCGGGAGACCCAGTACTTC
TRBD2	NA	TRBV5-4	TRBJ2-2	CASSAGLAGGNFGELFF	TGTGCCAGCAGTGCGGGACTAGCGGGAGGAAATTTCGGGGAGCTGTTTTTT
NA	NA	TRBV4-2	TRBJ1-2	CASNSDSYGYTF	TGTGCCAGCAACAGTGATAGCTATGGCTACACCTTC
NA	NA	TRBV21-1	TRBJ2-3	CASSKFGATRRPRQVEGTYF	TGTGCCAGCAGCAAGTTTGGAGCCACCCGACGCCCAAGACAGGTTGAAGGCACGTATTTT
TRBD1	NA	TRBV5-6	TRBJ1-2	CASSSLLRGQNYGYTF	TGTGCCAGCAGCTCCCTCCTTAGGGGACAGAACTATGGCTACACCTTC
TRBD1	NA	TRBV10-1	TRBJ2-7	CASGGQGRRSDYEQYF	TGCGCCAGCGGGGGACAGGGCCGTCGGAGCGACTACGAGCAGTACTTC
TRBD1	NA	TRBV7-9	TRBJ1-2	CASSLAGGNGGYTF	TGTGCCAGCAGCTTAGCAGGGGGCAATGGTGGCTACACCTTC
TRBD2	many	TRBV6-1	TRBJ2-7	CASSDLLAGAYEQYF	TGTGCCAGCAGTGATCTACTAGCGGGAGCCTACGAGCAGTACTTC
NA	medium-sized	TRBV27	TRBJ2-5	CASSPSSAWETQYF	TGTGCCAGCAGTCCGTCTAGCGCCTGGGAGACCCAGTACTTC
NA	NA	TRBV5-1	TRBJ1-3	CASSLGSSGNTIYF	TGCGCCAGCAGCTTGGGTAGCTCTGGAAACACCATATATTTT
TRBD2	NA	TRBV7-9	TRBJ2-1	CASSLDVAGGTDEQFF	TGTGCCAGCAGCTTAGATGTAGCGGGAGGTACAGATGAGCAGTTCTTC
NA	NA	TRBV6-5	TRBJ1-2	CASSPSGIHGYTF	TGTGCCAGCAGTCCCTCAGGGATCCATGGCTACACCTTC
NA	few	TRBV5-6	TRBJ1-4	CASSLLRGGPTNEKLFF	TGTGCCAGCAGCTTGCTCCGTGGGGGCCCCACTAATGAAAAACTGTTTTTT
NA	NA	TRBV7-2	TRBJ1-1	CASSTRSGRLNTEAFF	TGTGCCAGCAGCACCCGGAGTGGCAGACTGAACACTGAAGCTTTCTTT
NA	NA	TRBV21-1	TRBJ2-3	CASSWGGLSGRTDTQYF	TGTGCCAGCAGCTGGGGAGGGCTTAGCGGGAGAACAGATACGCAGTATTTT
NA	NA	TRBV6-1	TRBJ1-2	CASSEDGGRYGYTF	TGTGCCAGCAGTGAAGATGGGGGCCGCTATGGCTACACCTTC
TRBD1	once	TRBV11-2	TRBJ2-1	CASRLVGGLPSYNEQFF	TGTGCCAGCAGACTCGTAGGGGGCCTTCCCTCCTACAATGAGCAGTTCTTC
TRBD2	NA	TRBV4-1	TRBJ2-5	CASSQDRRGSGSGVTQYF	TGCGCCAGCAGCCAAGATCGAAGGGGTAGCGGGTCTGGGGTGACCCAGTACTTC
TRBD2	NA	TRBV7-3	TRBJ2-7	CASSPGLAGLYF	TGTGCCAGCAGCCCCGGACTAGCGGGACTCTACTTC
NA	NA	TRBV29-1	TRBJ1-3	CSVSDGWGNTIYF	TGCAGCGTATCCGACGGGTGGGGAAACACCATATATTTT
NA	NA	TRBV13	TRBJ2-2	CASSAGTANTGELFF	TGTGCCAGCAGCGCGGGAACAGCGAACACCGGGGAGCTGTTTTTT
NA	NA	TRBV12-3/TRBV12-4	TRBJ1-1	CASSFGGATEAFF	TGTGCCAGCAGTTTTGGAGGGGCCACTGAAGCTTTCTTT
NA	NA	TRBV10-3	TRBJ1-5	CAISGRAGNQPQHF	TGTGCCATCAGTGGGAGGGCTGGCAATCAGCCCCAGCATTTT
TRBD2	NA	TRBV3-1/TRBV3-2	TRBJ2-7	CASSQVLADSSYEQYF	TGTGCCAGCAGCCAAGTCCTAGCGGACTCCTCCTACGAGCAGTACTTC
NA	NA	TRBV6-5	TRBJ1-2	CASSFLTGELYTF	TGTGCCAGCAGTTTCCTTACGGGGGAACTATACACCTTC
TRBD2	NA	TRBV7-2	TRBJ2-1	CASTWSTSDEQFF	TGTGCCAGCACATGGTCGACTAGCGACGAGCAGTTCTTC
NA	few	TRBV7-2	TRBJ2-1	CASSLGVGSRLDEQFF	TGTGCCAGCAGCTTAGGCGTCGGGAGTCGGTTAGATGAGCAGTTCTTC
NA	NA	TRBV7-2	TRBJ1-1	CASSLGRFNTEAFF	TGTGCCAGCAGCTTAGGGCGGTTTAACACTGAAGCTTTCTTT
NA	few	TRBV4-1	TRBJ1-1	CASSQASPRMNTEAFF	TGCGCCAGCAGCCAAGCTAGCCCGAGGATGAACACTGAAGCTTTCTTT
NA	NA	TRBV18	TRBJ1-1	CASSSGQNTEAFF	TGTGCCAGCTCATCGGGACAGAACACTGAAGCTTTCTTT
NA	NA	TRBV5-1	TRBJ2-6	CASSLGWTGANVLTF	TGCGCCAGCAGCTTGGGGTGGACAGGGGCCAACGTCCTGACTTTC
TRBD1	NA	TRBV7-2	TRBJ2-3	CASSRGQGATDTQYF	TGTGCCAGCAGCCGTGGACAGGGGGCCACAGATACGCAGTATTTT
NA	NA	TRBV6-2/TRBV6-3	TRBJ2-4	CASSRTLENIQYF	TGTGCCAGCAGTCGGACATTGGAAAACATTCAGTACTTC
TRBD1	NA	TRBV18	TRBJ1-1	CASSQGTGNTEAFF	TGTGCCAGCTCACAGGGGACAGGGAACACTGAAGCTTTCTTT
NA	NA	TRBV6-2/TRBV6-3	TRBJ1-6	CASSYSSSRSPLHF	TGTGCCAGCAGTTATTCTTCCTCGAGGTCACCCCTCCACTTT
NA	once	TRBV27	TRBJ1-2	CASSLFTGDHGYTF	TGTGCCAGCAGTTTATTTACCGGGGATCATGGCTACACCTTC
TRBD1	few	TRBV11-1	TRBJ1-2	CASSSRHRGFLHGYTF	TGTGCCAGCAGCTCTAGGCACAGGGGATTTCTTCATGGCTACACCTTC
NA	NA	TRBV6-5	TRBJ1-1	CASLLREIPFF	TGTGCCAGCCTACTCAGGGAAATACCTTTCTTT
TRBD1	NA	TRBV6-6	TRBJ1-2	CASRPGQGAYGYTF	TGTGCCAGCAGGCCGGGACAGGGAGCCTATGGCTACACCTTC
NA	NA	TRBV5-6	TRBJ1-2	CASSWTDIPPLYGYTF	TGTGCCAGCAGCTGGACAGATATTCCCCCGCTGTATGGCTACACCTTC
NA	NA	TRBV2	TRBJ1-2	CASSPITLQGPNYGYTF	TGTGCCAGCAGCCCGATTACCTTACAGGGTCCTAACTATGGCTACACCTTC
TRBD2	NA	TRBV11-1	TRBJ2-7	CASSLGAGGSSYEQYF	TGTGCCAGCAGCTTAGGAGCGGGAGGCAGCTCCTACGAGCAGTACTTC
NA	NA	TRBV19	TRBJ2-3	CASSTTGFSGTDTQYF	TGTGCCAGTAGTACAACAGGCTTCTCGGGCACAGATACGCAGTATTTT
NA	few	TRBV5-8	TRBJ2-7	CASSGPGSSYEQYF	TGTGCCAGCAGCGGCCCAGGGTCCTCCTACGAGCAGTACTTC
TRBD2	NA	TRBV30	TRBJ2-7	CAWSPAGLVGGQYF	TGTGCCTGGAGTCCCGCCGGACTAGTAGGAGGGCAGTACTTC
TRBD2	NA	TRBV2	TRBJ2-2	CASSSPLAGSPGELFF	TGTGCCAGCAGCTCCCCTCTAGCGGGTTCCCCCGGGGAGCTGTTTTTT
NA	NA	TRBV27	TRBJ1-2	CASSLLAGLGYGYTF	TGTGCCAGCAGTTTATTGGCAGGGTTAGGTTATGGCTACACCTTC
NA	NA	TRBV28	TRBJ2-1	CASISQGRVGGDEQFF	TGTGCCAGCATTTCCCAGGGGCGGGTCGGAGGTGATGAGCAGTTCTTC
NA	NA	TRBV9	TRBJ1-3	CASSVDGTTFSGNTIYF	TGTGCCAGCAGCGTTGATGGGACAACTTTCTCTGGAAACACCATATATTTT
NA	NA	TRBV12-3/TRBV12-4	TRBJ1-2	CASRSRARGYTF	TGTGCCAGCCGGTCCAGGGCACGTGGCTACACCTTC
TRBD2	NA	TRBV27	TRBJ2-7	CASSEGGSSYEQYF	TGTGCCAGCAGTGAGGGAGGGAGCTCCTACGAGCAGTACTTC
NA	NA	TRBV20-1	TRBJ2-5	CSASQGETQYF	TGCAGTGCTAGCCAGGGGGAGACCCAGTACTTC
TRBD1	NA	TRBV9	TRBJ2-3	CASSGMTGGYTDTQYF	TGTGCCAGCAGCGGAATGACAGGGGGGTACACAGATACGCAGTATTTT
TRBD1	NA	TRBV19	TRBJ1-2	CASSDRTGPTRGYTF	TGTGCCAGTAGTGACCGGACAGGGCCCACACGGGGCTACACCTTC